Each of the 23 T cell receptor beta chains below was sequenced from the same sample in a study of cytomegalovirus exposure and HLA in healthy donors. A multiplex PCR was run with 60 Vbeta primers and 13 Jbeta primers. Clones were sequenced by immunoSEQ multiplex PCR, and TCRdb holds only the in-frame ones, with some missing. The sample records about 110,000 clones, 78% being singletons. The source material was PBMCs. The source of these receptors is a woman younger than 45 in good health and CMV-seronegative.

This chain links TRBV7-9 with TRBJ2-7; weak D call: TRBD2 (5 bases). Per the germline V gene, CDR1 is SEHNR and CDR2 is FQNEAQ (reference sequence). This CDR3 has 15 residues. With 1 base removed from V and 0 bases from J, the gap between germline ends came to 10 bases. The CDR3 spells CASSLGRDYSYEQYF. Written as DNA, the CDR3 is TGTGCCAGCAGCTTAGGACGGGATTACTCCTACGAGCAGTACTTC. Complete variable domain (other parts from reference TRBV7-9 and TRBJ2-7): DTGVSQNPRHKITKRGQNVTFRCDPISEHNRLYWYRQTLGQGPEFLTYFQNEAQLEKSRLLSDRFSAERPKGSFSTLEIQRTEQGDSAMYLCASSLGRDYSYEQYFGPGTRLTVT.

In nucleotides, the CDR3 is TGTGCCAGCAGCCAAGGACAGGCAAAGAACACTGAAGCTTTCTTT. This encodes CASSQGQAKNTEAFF. The chain recombines TRBV14 with TRBJ1-1, with D maybe TRBD1 (6 bases). CDR1 is SGHDN and CDR2 is FVKESK in the germline V gene. The CDR3 totals 15 residues. Between the trimmed V and J ends, which lost 1 base and 1 base, there was a span of 10 bases.

There are a few counts of this clone. V usage is TRBV5-6 and J usage is TRBJ1-3; 8 nucleotides line up with TRBD1. The V segment lost 4 bases and the J segment 4 bases; nucleotides outside the gene matches: 4. In germline, CDR1 is SGHDT, CDR2 YYEEEE. The CDR3 is 14 amino acids. CDR3 sequence: CASSRTGLGNTIYF. Written as DNA, the CDR3 is TGTGCCAGCAGCCGGACAGGGCTGGGAAACACCATATATTTT.

V gene TRBV10-2 combines with J gene TRBJ2-7; tentative D call: TRBD2 (6 bases). This CDR3 is built from 13 residues. Germline CDR1 and CDR2: WSHSY and SAAADI. Trimming stripped 6 bases from V and 2 bases from J, with 11 bases between. The CDR3 protein is CASRRSSAYEQYF. CDR3 DNA sequence: TGCGCCAGCAGAAGGTCTAGCGCCTACGAGCAGTACTTC.

The genes are TRBV4-2 and TRBJ1-2; 7 bases are a match to TRBD1. Germline lookup yields CDR1 LGHNA and CDR2 YNFKEQ. V dropped 1 base and J dropped 5; count of bases not matched to a gene: 7. The CDR3 totals 15 residues. The CDR3 loop reads CASSQVWTGLYGYTF. CDR3 DNA: TGTGCCAGCAGCCAAGTCTGGACAGGCCTTTATGGCTACACCTTC.

The rearrangement joins TRBV7-9 to TRBJ2-1, with D tentatively TRBD1 (6 bases). Trimming took 0 bases from V and 0 from J, leaving 9 bases between them. The CDR3 extends over 16 amino acids. From germline, CDR1 is SEHNR and CDR2 FQNEAQ (reference sequence). CDR3 nucleotides: TGTGCCAGCAGCTTAGCCCAGGGGAGCTCCTACAATGAGCAGTTCTTC. The encoded protein is CASSLAQGSSYNEQFF. Full variable domain (outside the CDR3, taken from reference TRBV7-9 and TRBJ2-1): DTGVSQNPRHKITKRGQNVTFRCDPISEHNRLYWYRQTLGQGPEFLTYFQNEAQLEKSRLLSDRFSAERPKGSFSTLEIQRTEQGDSAMYLCASSLAQGSSYNEQFFGPGTRLTVL.

This clone has only one observation. The rearrangement joins TRBV7-6 to TRBJ1-5, with TRBD1 identical over 7 bases. The CDR3 totals 13 residues. V lost 5 bases and J lost 9; bases outside the gene matches: 7. The germline V gene has CDR1 SGHVS and CDR2 FNYEAQ. CDR3 region: CASSTRDSRPQHF. The CDR3 nucleotides are TGTGCCAGCAGCACGCGGGACAGCAGGCCCCAGCATTTT. The full variable domain, completed using reference TRBV7-6 and TRBJ1-5, is GAGVSQSPRYKVTKRGQDVALRCDPISGHVSLYWYRQALGQGPEFLTYFNYEAQQDKSGLPNDRFSAERPEGSISTLTIQRTEQRDSAMYRCASSTRDSRPQHFGDGTRLSIL.

The chain employs TRBV7-8 and TRBJ1-4, with D uncertain. Per the germline V gene, CDR1 is SGHVS and CDR2 is FQNEAQ. This CDR3 has 14 amino acids. V lost 5 bases to trimming and J lost 7 bases, with 14 bases between them. CDR3 amino acids: CASSPGRGSEKLFF. CDR3 DNA sequence: TGTGCCAGCAGCCCCGGACGGGGAAGTGAAAAACTGTTTTTT.

The V and J genes are TRBV9 and TRBJ1-1, with TRBD1 matching 11 bases. The J segment lost 6 bases and the V segment lost 1 base, leaving 8 bases of the junction unmatched. Germline CDR1 and CDR2: SGDLS and YYNGEE. The CDR3 extends over 16 amino acids. The CDR3 protein is CASSVSQDRGRAEAFF. The CDR3 nucleotides read TGTGCCAGCAGCGTATCTCAGGACAGGGGGCGGGCTGAAGCTTTCTTT.

This chain links TRBV7-8 with TRBJ1-2; the D gene is possibly TRBD1 (6 bases). Trimming took off 0 bases at V and 7 bases at J, with 15 bases between the two ends. Germline-derived CDR1 and CDR2 are SGHVS and FQNEAQ. The CDR3 runs to 15 residues. The DNA of the CDR3 is TGTGCCAGCAGCTTAGCACCCCAGGGGTACTCTGGCTACACCTTC. This sequence encodes CASSLAPQGYSGYTF. The full variable domain, in which reference TRBV7-8 and TRBJ1-2 provide the parts outside the CDR3, is GAGVSQSPRYKVAKRGQDVALRCDPISGHVSLFWYQQALGQGPEFLTYFQNEAQLDKSGLPSDRFFAERPEGSVSTLKIQRTQQEDSAVYLCASSLAPQGYSGYTFGSGTRLTVV.

As regards this clone: Relative to the germline gene, one junction end is altered; a read error may explain this. The chain is built from TRBV6-1 and TRBJ1-2, with a possible D match to TRBD1 (5 bases). Per germline, CDR1 MNHNS and CDR2 SASEGT. The CDR3 runs 13 residues. In nucleotides, the CDR3 is TGTGCCAGCCGCCCAGACAATGGGGCCGGAAGGGTATTC. Translation gives CASRPDNGAGRVF.

This chain joins TRBV5-1 and TRBJ2-3; TRBD2 might be the D (7 bases). This CDR3 is 16 amino acids long. CDR1 and CDR2 (germline): SGHRS, YFSETQ. Trimming removed 4 bases at V and 2 bases at J, with 17 bases between. CDR3 amino acids: CASSRGTAGATDTQYF. CDR3 sequence (DNA): TGCGCCAGCAGCCGCGGTACTGCGGGGGCCACAGATACGCAGTATTTT. Full variable domain (rest looked up from reference TRBV5-1 and TRBJ2-3): KAGVTQTPRYLIKTRGQQVTLSCSPISGHRSVSWYQQTPGQGLQFLFEYFSETQRNKGNFPGRFSGRQFSNSRSEMNVSTLELGDSALYLCASSRGTAGATDTQYFGPGTRLTVL.

This rearrangement joins TRBV11-1 to TRBJ2-7; maybe TRBD1 (6 bases). V lost 4 bases and J 4 bases, leaving 8 bases between the germline ends. The germline V gene has CDR1 SGHAT and CDR2 FQDESV (reference sequence). The CDR3 sequence is 12 residues long. The CDR3 protein is CASSSQGYEQYF. CDR3 in DNA: TGTGCCAGCAGCTCTCAGGGGTACGAGCAGTACTTC.

This rearrangement joins TRBV7-2 to TRBJ2-7; weak D call: TRBD1 (5 bases). In germline, CDR1 is SGHTA, CDR2 FQGNSA. The CDR3 is 14 amino acids. Trimming took 3 bases from V and 7 from J, leaving 16 bases between them. CDR3 in amino acids: CASSLFSGPAEQYF. CDR3 bases: TGTGCCAGCAGCTTGTTCTCAGGGCCCGCGGAGCAGTACTTC.

The V call is TRBV28, the J call TRBJ1-4, with unresolved D. Germline V CDR1 and CDR2: MDHEN, SYDVKM. The CDR3 totals 17 residues. The germline V and J ends were trimmed by 8 bases and 3 bases, with 22 bases remaining between them. The CDR3 coding sequence is TGTGCCAGCTGCCCCCGTCCGGGAAAAGAGTCTAATGAAAAACTGTTTTTT. Translation: CASCPRPGKESNEKLFF.

This chain links TRBV9 with TRBJ1-1; no reliable D call. V was cut by 4 bases and J by 0 bases, with 7 bases left in between. The CDR3 covers 13 residues. Germline CDR1 reads SGDLS; CDR2 reads YYNGEE. CDR3 sequence (DNA): TGTGCCAGCAGCCTTACACTGAACACTGAAGCTTTCTTT. Translated, it gives CASSLTLNTEAFF.

The J gene is TRBJ2-1, the V gene TRBV27; 7 bases line up with TRBD2. The germline V gene has CDR1 MNHEY and CDR2 SMNVEV (reference sequence). V gave up 7 bases and J gave up 4 bases; unmatched junction bases: 7. The CDR3 is 14 amino acids. The CDR3 nucleotides are TGTGCCAGCACCGGGGGGACGGTTTACAATGAGCAGTTCTTC. Protein: CASTGGTVYNEQFF.

This rearrangement joins TRBV19 to TRBJ2-7, with 9 bases identical to TRBD1. This CDR3 comprises 14 residues. Looked up from germline, CDR1 is LNHDA and CDR2 is SQIVND (reference sequence). Trimming removed 5 bases from V and 6 bases from J; junction bases left unmatched: 8. The CDR3: CASSFGQGTGEQYF. The CDR3 DNA follows: TGTGCCAGTAGTTTTGGACAGGGGACGGGCGAGCAGTACTTC. Drawing the rest from reference TRBV19 and TRBJ2-7, the complete variable domain is DGGITQSPKYLFRKEGQNVTLSCEQNLNHDAMYWYRQDPGQGLRLIYYSQIVNDFQKGDIAEGYSVSREKKESFPLTVTSAQKNPTAFYLCASSFGQGTGEQYFGPGTRLTVT.

The genes are TRBV7-3 and TRBJ1-2; the D gene is possibly TRBD1 (5 bases). The V gene's germline CDR1 is SGHTA and CDR2 FQGTGA. The CDR3 sequence is 13 residues long. Deletions cut 4 bases from V and 6 bases from J, with 12 bases between. This chain's CDR3 is CASSSPGLNGYTF. CDR3 coding DNA: TGTGCCAGCAGCTCACCGGGACTTAATGGCTACACCTTC.

The chain recombines TRBV19 with TRBJ1-5; 11 bases fit TRBD1. From germline, CDR1 is LNHDA and CDR2 SQIVND (reference sequence). The CDR3 runs 16 residues. Trimming took 5 bases from V and 2 from J; bases not matched to a gene: 5. The CDR3 nucleotides are TGTGCCAGTAGTTCCTGGACAGGGGGCGGCAATCAGCCCCAGCATTTT. Amino acid sequence: CASSSWTGGGNQPQHF.

The chain combines TRBV5-1 with TRBJ2-2; unclear D gene. The CDR3 has 16 residues. V was pared by 0 bases and J by 2 bases, with 11 bases between. Germline V gives CDR1 SGHRS, CDR2 YFSETQ. This CDR3 is CASSLGSRANTGELFF. The CDR3 nucleotides are TGCGCCAGCAGCTTGGGCTCTAGAGCTAACACCGGGGAGCTGTTTTTT.

The table lists this clone with a few counts. The gene calls are TRBV29-1 and TRBJ1-1; TRBD1 matches 7 bases. V dropped 5 bases and J dropped 8; count of bases not matched to a gene: 5. This CDR3 has 11 amino acids. CDR1 and CDR2 from the germline V gene are SQVTM and ANQGSEA. CDR3: CSVRDSGEAFF. DNA for the CDR3: TGCAGCGTTCGGGACAGTGGCGAAGCTTTCTTT.

The chain joins TRBV10-3 to TRBJ2-7; 7 nucleotides agree with TRBD2. The CDR3 extends over 17 amino acids. The V and J ends lost 4 bases and 1 base, in that order; junction bases with no gene match: 13. Per the germline V gene, CDR1 is ENHRY and CDR2 is SYGVKD. The CDR3 region is CAISGTIAGSESYEQYF. In DNA, the CDR3 is TGTGCCATCAGTGGAACTATAGCGGGTTCCGAATCCTACGAGCAGTACTTC.